This paragraph reports one T cell receptor (beta chain). The target antigen is unknown. This sample stems from a study of beta chain features in type 1 diabetes. In the study overall: The number of sorted cells examined across all samples was around 110 million. Overall study results and limits: TCRB CDR3 length was moderately but significantly reduced in all four CD4+ subsets of Type 1 diabetes patients. Fewer junction insertions and more nucleotide deletions appeared in type 1 diabetes patients.

What was sequenced were expressed TCRB transcripts, since all of the isolated RNA had been reverse transcribed. The repertoire was sequenced with immunoSEQ multiplex PCR; TCRdb's copy has only in-frame clones and lacks some. The table lists about 740,000 clones, 10% to 15% of them singletons. Per the germline V gene, CDR1 is MNHEY and CDR2 is SMNVEV (reference sequence). The CDR3 runs to 12 residues. V was cut by 6 bases and J by 5 bases, with 8 bases left in between. Purity above 95% was achieved in all sorted populations. The TCR sequence derives from a man in his late teens or twenties with type 1 diabetes. The rearrangement links TRBV27 to TRBJ1-5; no reliable D call. The sample consisted of naive CD4+ T cells from blood. The CDR3 DNA reads as TGTGCCAGCAGGGGTGGTGATCAGCCCCAGCATTTT. As protein: CASRGGDQPQHF.